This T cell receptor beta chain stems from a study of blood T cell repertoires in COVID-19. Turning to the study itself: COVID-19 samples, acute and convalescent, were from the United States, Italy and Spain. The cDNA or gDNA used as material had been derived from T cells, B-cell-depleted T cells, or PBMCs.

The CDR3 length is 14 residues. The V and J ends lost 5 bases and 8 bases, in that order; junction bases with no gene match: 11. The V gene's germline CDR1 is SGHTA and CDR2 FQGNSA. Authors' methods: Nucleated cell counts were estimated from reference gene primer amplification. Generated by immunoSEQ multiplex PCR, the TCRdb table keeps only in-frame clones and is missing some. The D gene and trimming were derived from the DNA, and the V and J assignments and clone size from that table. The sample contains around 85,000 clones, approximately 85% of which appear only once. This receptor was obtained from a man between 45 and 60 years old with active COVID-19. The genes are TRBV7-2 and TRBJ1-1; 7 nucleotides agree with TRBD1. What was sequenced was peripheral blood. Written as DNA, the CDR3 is TGTGCCAGCAGCCCTCTCCGGGACAGAGGCGAAGCTTTCTTT. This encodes CASSPLRDRGEAFF.